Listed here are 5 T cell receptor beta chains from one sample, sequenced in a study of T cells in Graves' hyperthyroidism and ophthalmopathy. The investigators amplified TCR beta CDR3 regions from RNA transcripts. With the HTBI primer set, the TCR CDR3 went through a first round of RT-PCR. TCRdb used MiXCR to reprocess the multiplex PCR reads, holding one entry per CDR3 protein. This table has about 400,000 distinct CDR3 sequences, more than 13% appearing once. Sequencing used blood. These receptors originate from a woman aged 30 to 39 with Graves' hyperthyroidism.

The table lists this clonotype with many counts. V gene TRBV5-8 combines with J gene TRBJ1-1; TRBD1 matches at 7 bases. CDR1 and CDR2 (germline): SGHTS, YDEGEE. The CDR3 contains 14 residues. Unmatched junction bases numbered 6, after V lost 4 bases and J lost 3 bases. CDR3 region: CASSLDRVDTEAFF. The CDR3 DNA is TGTGCCAGCAGCCTCGACAGGGTGGACACTGAAGCTTTCTTT.

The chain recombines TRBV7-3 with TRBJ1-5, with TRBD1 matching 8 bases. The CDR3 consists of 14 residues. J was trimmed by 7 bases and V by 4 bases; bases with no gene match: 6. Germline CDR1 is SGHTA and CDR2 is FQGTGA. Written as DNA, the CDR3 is TGTGCCAGCAGCTCCGGACAGGGTGGGCAGCCCCAGCATTTT. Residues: CASSSGQGGQPQHF.

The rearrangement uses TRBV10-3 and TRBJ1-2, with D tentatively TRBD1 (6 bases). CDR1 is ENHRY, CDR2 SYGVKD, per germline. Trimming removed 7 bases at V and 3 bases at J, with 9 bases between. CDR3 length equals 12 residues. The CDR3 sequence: CAITAGDYGYTF. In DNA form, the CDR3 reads TGTGCCATCACGGCAGGGGACTATGGCTACACCTTC.

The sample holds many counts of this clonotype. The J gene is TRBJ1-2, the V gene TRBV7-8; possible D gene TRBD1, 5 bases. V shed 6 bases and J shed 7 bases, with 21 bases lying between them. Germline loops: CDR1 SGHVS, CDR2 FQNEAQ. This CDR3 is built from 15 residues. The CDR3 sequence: CASSYGRGDGAGYTF. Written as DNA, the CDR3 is TGTGCCAGCAGTTATGGCCGAGGGGACGGGGCTGGCTACACCTTC.

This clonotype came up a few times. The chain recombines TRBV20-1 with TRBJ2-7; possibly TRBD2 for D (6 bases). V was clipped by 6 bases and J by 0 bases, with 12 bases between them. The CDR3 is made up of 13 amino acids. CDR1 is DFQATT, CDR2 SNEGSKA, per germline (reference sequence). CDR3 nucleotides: TGCAGTGCGTACTTGACTAGCTCCTACGAGCAGTACTTC. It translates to CSAYLTSSYEQYF.